The 22 T cell receptor beta chains below were found in one sample sequenced in a study of CD4 T cells in relation to SARS-CoV-2 and coronaviruses. Clones were sequenced by immunoSEQ multiplex PCR, and TCRdb holds only the in-frame ones, with some missing. The data contain 25,000 to 30,000 clones, about three quarters of them singletons. Before the COVID-19 pandemic, during about 2011-2019, CD4+ T cells were taken from unexposed donors. CD4+ T cells were isolated from the cells after more than 8 days of culture. These receptors have no known antigen. The material sequenced was CD4+ T cells from PBMCs, cultured in vitro. The source is a human donor in good health.

The V and J genes are TRBV9 and TRBJ1-1; tentatively, D is TRBD1 (6 bases). V was shortened by 2 bases and J by 2 bases, with 19 bases between the two germline ends. The V gene's germline CDR1 is SGDLS and CDR2 YYNGEE. CDR3 length: 17 amino acids. The CDR3 DNA reads TGTGCCAGCAGCGTTCGGGCAGGGGTGGGAGGTAACACTGAAGCTTTCTTT. This codes for CASSVRAGVGGNTEAFF.

The chain has TRBV7-2 and TRBJ2-4; D remains unclear. This CDR3 is built from 13 residues. Germline CDR1 SGHTA, CDR2 FQGNSA. The germline V and J ends were trimmed by 1 base and 7 bases, with 8 bases remaining between them. In nucleotides, the CDR3 is TGTGCCAGCAGCTTAGGAGTGGAGAACATTCAGTACTTC. This translates into CASSLGVENIQYF.

This clone has just a few counts. The J gene is TRBJ1-4, the V gene TRBV11-2; D may be TRBD1 (5 bases). The CDR3 loop spans 15 amino acids. V gave up 5 bases and J gave up 15 bases, with 25 bases separating them. CDR1 and CDR2 (germline): SGHAT, FQNNGV. The CDR3, as DNA: TGTGCCAGCAGCAGCATATCCGGGACGCCCCGCCGCGTGTTTTTT. Translation gives CASSSISGTPRRVFF. Using reference TRBV11-2 and TRBJ1-4 for the parts outside the CDR3, the full variable domain is EAGVAQSPRYKIIEKRQSVAFWCNPISGHATLYWYQQILGQGPKLLIQFQNNGVVDDSQLPKDRFSAERLKGVDSTLKIQPAKLEDSAVYLCASSSISGTPRRVFFGSGTQLSVL.

This clone showed up just once. V usage is TRBV10-3 and J usage is TRBJ1-6, with 9 bases identical to TRBD1. The germline gives CDR1 ENHRY, CDR2 SYGVKD. V lost 5 bases to trimming and J lost 7 bases; unmatched junction nucleotides: 9. The CDR3 has 16 residues. The chain's CDR3 is CAISLQGQGENSPLHF. The DNA for the CDR3 is TGTGCCATCAGTTTACAGGGACAGGGAGAGAATTCACCCCTCCACTTT.

This chain joins TRBV13 and TRBJ2-7; weak D call: TRBD1 (6 bases). Germline V gives CDR1 PRHDT, CDR2 FYEKMQ (reference sequence). V gave up 4 bases and J gave up 3 bases, with 25 bases separating them. CDR3 length equals 18 residues. The CDR3: CASSWTAEGVSALYEQYF. CDR3 nucleotides: TGTGCCAGCAGCTGGACCGCCGAGGGGGTCTCGGCTCTCTACGAGCAGTACTTC.

The sample holds one count of this clone. The chain couples TRBV5-1 to TRBJ1-4, with D uncertain. This CDR3 is built from 13 residues. V gave up 0 bases and J gave up 7 bases, with 7 bases separating them. Per the germline V gene, CDR1 is SGHRS and CDR2 is YFSETQ. Here the CDR3 DNA reads TGCGCCAGCAGCTTGGGTCAGAGTGAAAAACTGTTTTTT. Translating gives CASSLGQSEKLFF. Complete variable domain (other parts from reference TRBV5-1 and TRBJ1-4): KAGVTQTPRYLIKTRGQQVTLSCSPISGHRSVSWYQQTPGQGLQFLFEYFSETQRNKGNFPGRFSGRQFSNSRSEMNVSTLELGDSALYLCASSLGQSEKLFFGSGTQLSVL.

This chain connects TRBV15 to TRBJ1-5, with a weak D call TRBD1 (5 bases). This CDR3 contains 15 residues. Germline CDR1 and CDR2: LNHNV and YYDKDF (reference sequence). V lost 3 bases, J lost 1 base, and 10 bases lay in between. CDR3 in DNA: TGTGCCACCAGCAGGCAGGGCCTAAGCAATCAGCCCCAGCATTTT. This encodes CATSRQGLSNQPQHF.

The chain couples TRBV19 to TRBJ1-1; 8 bases fit TRBD1. Germline V gives CDR1 LNHDA, CDR2 SQIVND (reference sequence). Germline trimming cut 10 bases from V and 3 bases from J; bases unmatched to any gene: 7. The CDR3 extends over 13 amino acids. The CDR3 protein is CATADRADTEAFF. Written as DNA, the CDR3 is TGTGCCACTGCGGACAGGGCGGACACTGAAGCTTTCTTT.

The chain carries TRBV27 and TRBJ2-4, with D possibly matching TRBD1 (6 bases). The CDR3 covers 17 residues. Germline assignment: CDR1 MNHEY and CDR2 SMNVEV (reference sequence). Trimming took 4 bases from V and 7 from J, leaving 23 bases between them. The CDR3: CASSSAPLTGIVNIQYF. CDR3 DNA sequence: TGTGCCAGCAGTTCTGCCCCGCTCACAGGGATCGTGAACATTCAGTACTTC.

The V gene is TRBV25-1, the J gene TRBJ1-2; D gene uncertain. Germline lookup yields CDR1 MGHDK and CDR2 SYGVNS. The length of the CDR3 is 14 residues. The V and J ends lost 0 bases and 6 bases respectively, with 11 bases between them. The CDR3 here is CASSEYGQEDGYTF. CDR3 nucleotides: TGTGCCAGCAGTGAATATGGCCAGGAGGATGGCTACACCTTC.

The CDR3: CASSPLGQGKGEQYF. CDR3 bases: TGTGCCAGCTCACCCCTAGGACAGGGAAAGGGCGAGCAGTACTTC. The chain links TRBV18 to TRBJ2-7; TRBD1 aligns across 8 bases. Looked up from germline, CDR1 is KGHSH and CDR2 is LQKENI. This CDR3 has 15 amino acids. After removal of 3 bases from V and 6 bases from J, the junction contained 10 bases not matched to a gene. Based on the CDR3 plus reference TRBV18 and TRBJ2-7, the full variable domain is NAGVMQNPRHLVRRRGQEARLRCSPMKGHSHVYWYRQLPEEGLKFMVYLQKENIIDESGMPKERFSAEFPKEGPSILRIQQVVRGDSAAYFCASSPLGQGKGEQYFGPGTRLTVT.

V gene TRBV9 combines with J gene TRBJ2-1; D may be TRBD2 (5 bases). The V and J ends lost 2 bases and 2 bases respectively, with 8 bases between them. CDR1 SGDLS and CDR2 YYNGEE come from the germline V gene. The CDR3 covers 14 residues. The CDR3 nucleotides read TGTGCCAGCAGCGTTTCGGGGACCTACAATGAGCAGTTCTTC. As protein: CASSVSGTYNEQFF.

The gene calls are TRBV11-2 and TRBJ1-1, with 7 bases aligning to TRBD1. The CDR3 has 16 residues. The V gene end was trimmed by 2 bases and the J gene end by 0 bases; junction bases not matched to a gene: 6. Germline-derived CDR1 and CDR2 are SGHAT and FQNNGV. CDR3 sequence: CASSLQRGQMNTEAFF. DNA for the CDR3: TGTGCCAGCAGCTTACAGAGGGGACAGATGAACACTGAAGCTTTCTTT.

A single count supports this clone. The gene calls are TRBV5-1 and TRBJ2-1, with TRBD2 matching 9 bases. The junction had 6 bases not matched to a gene; V was cut back by 2 bases and J by 9 bases. CDR3 length: 14 residues. Germline CDR1 reads SGHRS; CDR2 reads YFSETQ. This CDR3 is CASSLGGRASEQFF. CDR3 nucleotides: TGCGCCAGCAGCTTAGGCGGGAGGGCCAGTGAGCAGTTCTTC.

The CDR3 reads CASSSRGADSYNEQFF. DNA of the CDR3: TGTGCCAGCAGCTCCAGGGGAGCGGACTCCTACAATGAGCAGTTCTTC. This chain joins TRBV7-6 and TRBJ2-1; tentative D call: TRBD1 (6 bases). CDR3 length: 16 amino acids. CDR1 is SGHVS and CDR2 is FNYEAQ in the germline V gene. Trimming cost V 4 bases and J 0 bases, with 13 bases left between them.

The genes are TRBV29-1 and TRBJ1-1, with 9 positions matching TRBD1. The length of the CDR3 is 13 residues. Per the germline V gene, CDR1 is SQVTM and CDR2 is ANQGSEA. Trimming removed 7 bases from V and 8 bases from J; junction bases left unmatched: 11. The CDR3 region has the DNA TGCAGCGGGAGGGACAGGGTGGGTCAGGAAGCTTTCTTT. It yields the protein CSGRDRVGQEAFF.

The V gene is TRBV4-1, the J gene TRBJ2-3; the D gene is possibly TRBD1 (6 bases). CDR1 and CDR2 (germline): MGHRA, YSYEKL. V was trimmed by 3 bases and J by 10 bases, leaving 20 bases between them. This CDR3 is 15 amino acids long. The CDR3 reads CASSHLQGTGNSQYF. The CDR3 nucleotides are TGCGCCAGCAGCCATCTACAGGGAACGGGCAACTCGCAGTATTTT.

V gene TRBV19 combines with J gene TRBJ2-2; TRBD2 is a possible D gene (5 bases). There are 13 residues in the CDR3. Trimming left V 5 bases short and J 6 bases short, with 10 bases between. CDR1 and CDR2 from the germline V gene are LNHDA and SQIVND (reference sequence). Written as DNA, the CDR3 is TGTGCCAGTAGTCTTAGGGAGTCCGGGGAGCTGTTTTTT. Residues: CASSLRESGELFF.

The V and J genes are TRBV10-3 and TRBJ2-3; 9 bases match TRBD2. CDR1 is ENHRY, CDR2 SYGVKD, per germline. This CDR3 comprises 15 residues. Trimming at V came to 3 bases and at J to 2 bases, leaving 3 bases not matched to a gene. This CDR3 is CAISDSSGITDTQYF. As DNA, the CDR3 is TGTGCCATCAGTGACTCTAGCGGGATCACAGATACGCAGTATTTT.

The chain combines TRBV3-1 (or the pseudogene TRBV3-2) with TRBJ2-5, with a tentative D call TRBD2 (6 bases). The germline V gene encodes CDR1 LGHDT and CDR2 YNNKEL (reference sequence). V gave up 3 bases and J gave up 1 base, with 15 bases separating them. CDR3 length equals 16 residues. CDR3 sequence reads: CASSQDGGAAQETQYF. As DNA, the CDR3 is TGTGCCAGCAGCCAGGACGGCGGGGCGGCCCAAGAGACCCAGTACTTC.

The J gene is TRBJ1-2, the V gene TRBV6-2 or TRBV6-3; D perhaps matches TRBD1 (5 bases). Trimming took off 2 bases at V and 6 bases at J, with 10 bases between the two ends. The germline V gene encodes CDR1 MNHEY and CDR2 SVGEGT. This CDR3 comprises 13 residues. CDR3 sequence reads: CASSYLRVDGYTF. The CDR3, as DNA: TGTGCCAGCAGTTACCTCAGGGTGGATGGCTACACCTTC.

V and J are TRBV6-5 and TRBJ1-1, with no clear D. Looked up from germline, CDR1 is MNHEY and CDR2 is SVGAGI. V lost 3 bases to trimming and J lost 2 bases, with 10 bases between them. The CDR3 covers 14 residues. CDR3 amino acids: CASSYGEGNTEAFF. As DNA, the CDR3 is TGTGCCAGCAGTTATGGGGAGGGTAACACTGAAGCTTTCTTT.